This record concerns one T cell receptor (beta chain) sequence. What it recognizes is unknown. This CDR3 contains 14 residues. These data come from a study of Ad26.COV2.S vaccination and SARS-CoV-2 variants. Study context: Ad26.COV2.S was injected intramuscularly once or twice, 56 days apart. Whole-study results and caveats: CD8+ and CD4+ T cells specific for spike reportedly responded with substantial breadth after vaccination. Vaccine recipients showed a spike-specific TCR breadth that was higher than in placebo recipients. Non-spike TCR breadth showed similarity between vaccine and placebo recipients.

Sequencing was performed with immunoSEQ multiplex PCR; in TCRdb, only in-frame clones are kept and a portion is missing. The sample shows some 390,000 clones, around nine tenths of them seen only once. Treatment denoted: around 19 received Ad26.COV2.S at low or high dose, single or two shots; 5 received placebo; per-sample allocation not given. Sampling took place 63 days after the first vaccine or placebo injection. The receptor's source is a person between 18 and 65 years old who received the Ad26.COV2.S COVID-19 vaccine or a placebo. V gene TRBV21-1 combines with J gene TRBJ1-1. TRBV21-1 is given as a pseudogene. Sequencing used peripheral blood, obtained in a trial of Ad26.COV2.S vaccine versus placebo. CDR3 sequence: CASSKISRQTEAFF. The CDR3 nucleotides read TGTGCCAGCAGCAAGATTAGTCGCCAAACTGAAGCTTTCTTT.